This entry lists 3 T cell receptor beta chains sequenced from one sample in a study of blood T cell repertoires in COVID-19. Data came from immunoSEQ multiplex PCR; TCRdb stores just in-frame clones and leaves some out. This table holds 160,000 or so clones, around four fifths found once. The source material was peripheral blood. The receptor set was obtained from a man aged 65 to 79 with active or convalescent COVID-19.

This clone is a singleton in its sample. The gene calls are TRBV2 and TRBJ1-4, with a possible D match to TRBD1 (5 bases). The germline V and J ends were trimmed by 1 base and 17 bases, with 14 bases remaining between them. The CDR3 extends over 12 amino acids. The germline CDR1 and CDR2 sequences are SNHLY and FYNNEI. In DNA form, the CDR3 reads TGTGCCAGCAGTGAAGGGACAAGACCCAGTTTTTTT. Residues: CASSEGTRPSFF.

The chain is built from TRBV6-5 and TRBJ1-4, with D possibly TRBD1 on 5 matching bases. CDR1 MNHEY and CDR2 SVGAGI come from the germline V gene. CDR3 length: 14 amino acids. The V and J ends lost 2 bases and 8 bases respectively, with 12 bases between them. CDR3 sequence reads: CASSYDRGNEKLFF. CDR3 coding DNA: TGTGCCAGCAGTTACGATAGGGGCAACGAAAAACTGTTTTTT.

The chain has TRBV6-4 and TRBJ2-3; 13 bases are shared with TRBD2. CDR3 length: 16 amino acids. The trim removed 2 bases at V and 1 base at J, leaving 0 bases unmatched. The germline gives CDR1 MRHNA, CDR2 SNTAGT. Here the CDR3 reads CASSDGTSGGTDTQYF. For the CDR3, the DNA is TGTGCCAGCAGTGACGGGACTAGCGGGGGCACAGATACGCAGTATTTT.